This TCR beta chain was found in a study of TIL therapy for anti-PD-1-resistant metastatic lung cancer. Turning to the study itself: Median patient age was 54, ranging roughly 35-75 years. Half of patients were current or former smokers.

Between the trimmed V and J ends, which lost 7 bases and 6 bases, there was a span of 19 bases. CDR1 is LNHDA, CDR2 SQIVND, per germline (reference sequence). The CDR3 runs 16 residues. Time point defined: pre-treatment sample, taken before nivolumab and TIL therapy. The libraries were made with immunoSEQ v3. The table came from immunoSEQ multiplex PCR; TCRdb's copy has only in-frame clones and leaves some out. In the table there are approximately 57,000 clones, approximately 75% of which are singletons. V is TRBV19 and J is TRBJ1-6; tentatively, D is TRBD1 (5 bases). The clonotype comes from a person aged 25-79 years with non-small cell lung cancer. The sequencing used blood, collected at baseline. CDR3: CASTPTWGSINSPLHF. The CDR3 coding sequence is TGTGCCAGTACACCTACGTGGGGCTCAATTAATTCACCCCTCCACTTT.